The entry that follows covers one T cell receptor (beta chain) sequence. The table lists this clone with a count of one. The antigen this receptor binds is unknown. No base quality information exists; no much larger clone differs at one position. The CDR3 runs 13 amino acids, cysteine and phenylalanine included. Just the 39-base CDR3 DNA is kept, in frame starting at base 1. The trim is 5 bases for V and 0 bases for J, with a gap of 7 bases between the germline ends. The CDR1 and CDR2 encoded by the germline V gene are MGHRA and YSYEKL. The sample's time point label, decoded: baseline before first vaccination. Samples from vaccinated people were obtained from the UK trials COV001 and COV002, which included a single-blind randomized controlled phase 2/3 trial of AZD1222 (ChAdOx1 nCoV-19) in healthy adults. Trial participant PBMC samples were collected at day 0 and day 28 after the second dose for TCRbeta chain sequencing.

This entry belongs to a study of T cell responses to AZD1222 COVID-19 vaccine listed by TCRdb under 2021. About the investigation overall: AZD1222 recipients given second doses at about 4 weeks or at about 12 weeks were pooled, since spike-specific TCR depth and breadth were not found to differ between the two schedules. TCR sequencing was performed for 230 to 250 trial participants, of whom 200 to 210 were given two doses of AZD1222 and approximately 26 were given two doses of MenACWY control vaccine. Trial participants were enrolled by age into 18-55, 56-69 and 70-plus year subgroups, with roughly 150, 30 and 60 TCR-sequenced participants respectively. The paper as a whole reports these results and caveats: A significant rise in spike-specific TCR breadth and depth was observed after two AZD1222 doses relative to day 0 and relative to MenACWY recipients. Because no day 14 peak-response samples were available, repertoires were characterized only after the peak T cell response. In the small 56-69-year group, the increase in depth fell short of significance, most likely because of low power. The whole spike protein was spanned by vaccine-associated CD4 TCRs, and dominant responses were seen in regions 160-218 and 743-854. Participants were mostly white British, with more females than males. The authors suggested clonal diversity may have been underestimated. Epitopes outside the regions mutated in the B.1.351 and B.1.1.7 variants were reportedly recognized by nearly half of the unique spike-specific TCRs. Conclusions about previously exposed vaccinees are limited because only a handful of AZD1222 recipients were SARS-CoV-2 seropositive at baseline.

The CDR3 regions of human TCRbeta chains were subjected to immunosequencing. On the study's bioinformatics: Repertoire TCRs were checked for matches against a reference library of SARS-CoV-2-specific TCRs that had been generated using the MIRA antigen-specificity platform. Breadth was defined as the fraction of unique TCRs that were SARS-CoV-2-associated. Depth was defined as the fraction of total T cells that were SARS-CoV-2-associated. Using the MIRA data, every spike-specific TCR was mapped to the spike region that the TCR reacted to and assigned to either a CD4 or a CD8 class. Log10-transformed breadth and depth values were compared by one-way ANOVA with Sidak's multiple comparisons tests. TCRdb stores this immuneACCESS table with in-frame sequences only. Part of the clones is absent; in the studies checked, under half of the shortfall reflects unresolved V genes, and no reason is known for the rest. The V and J calls and the clone size are those of that table, but D and trimming were determined from the DNA. This sample gives about 130,000 clones in total; approximately 88% of them show up just once. Of the sample, over 5.5% falls within the top ten clones.

This specimen consisted of peripheral blood, obtained on day 0 of AZD1222 vaccination. This sequence originates from an adult in good health. The rearrangement combines TRBV4-1 with TRBJ2-5, with no reliable assignment of the D segment. The sequenced DNA: TGCGCCAGCAGCAGGAATTACCAAGAGACCCAGTACTTC. This sequence encodes CASSRNYQETQYF.